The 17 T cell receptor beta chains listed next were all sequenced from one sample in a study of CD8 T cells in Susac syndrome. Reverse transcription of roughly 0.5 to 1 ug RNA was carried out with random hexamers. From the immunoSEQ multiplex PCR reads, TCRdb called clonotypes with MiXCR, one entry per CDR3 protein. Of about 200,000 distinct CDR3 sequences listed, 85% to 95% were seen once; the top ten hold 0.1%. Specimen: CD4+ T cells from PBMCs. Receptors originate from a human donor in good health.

CDR3 protein: CASSRIREDYGYTF. The CDR3 DNA reads as TGTGCCAGCAGTCGCATCAGAGAAGACTATGGCTACACCTTC. This chain links TRBV7-9 with TRBJ1-2; D remains unclear. Germline-derived CDR1 and CDR2 are SEHNR and FQNEAQ (reference sequence). CDR3 size: 14 residues. The germline V and J ends were trimmed by 6 bases and 3 bases, with 14 bases remaining between them.

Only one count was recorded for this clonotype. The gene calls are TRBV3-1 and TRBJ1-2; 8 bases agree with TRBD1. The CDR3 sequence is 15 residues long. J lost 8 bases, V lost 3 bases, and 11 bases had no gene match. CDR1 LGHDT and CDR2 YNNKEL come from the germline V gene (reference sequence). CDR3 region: CASSQPDRELGGYTF. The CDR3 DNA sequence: TGTGCCAGCAGCCAGCCGGACAGGGAATTAGGCGGCTACACCTTC.

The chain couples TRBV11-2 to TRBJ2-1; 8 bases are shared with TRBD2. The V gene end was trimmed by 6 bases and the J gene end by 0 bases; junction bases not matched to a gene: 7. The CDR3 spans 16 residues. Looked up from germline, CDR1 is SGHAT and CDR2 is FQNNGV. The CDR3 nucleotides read TGTGCCAGCAGTGGAGCGGGAGTTCCCTCCTACAATGAGCAGTTCTTC. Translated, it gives CASSGAGVPSYNEQFF.

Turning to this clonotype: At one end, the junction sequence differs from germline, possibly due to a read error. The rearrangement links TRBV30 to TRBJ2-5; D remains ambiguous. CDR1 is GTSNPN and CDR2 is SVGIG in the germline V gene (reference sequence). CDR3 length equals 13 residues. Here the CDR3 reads CAWSLQLQKTQYF. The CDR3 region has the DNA TGTGCCTGGAGTTTACAGCTCCAAAAGACCCAGTACTTC.

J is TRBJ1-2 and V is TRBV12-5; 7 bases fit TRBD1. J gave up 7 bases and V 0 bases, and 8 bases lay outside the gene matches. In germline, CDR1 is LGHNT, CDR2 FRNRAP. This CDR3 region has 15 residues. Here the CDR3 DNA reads TGTGCTAGTGGTTTGGTACAGGGGTCGGGAGTTGGCTACACCTTC. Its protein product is CASGLVQGSGVGYTF.

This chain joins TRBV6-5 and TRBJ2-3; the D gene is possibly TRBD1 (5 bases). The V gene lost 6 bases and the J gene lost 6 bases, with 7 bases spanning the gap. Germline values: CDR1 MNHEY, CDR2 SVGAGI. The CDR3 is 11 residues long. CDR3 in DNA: TGTGCCAGCAGCCGACAGGATACGCAGTATTTT. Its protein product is CASSRQDTQYF.

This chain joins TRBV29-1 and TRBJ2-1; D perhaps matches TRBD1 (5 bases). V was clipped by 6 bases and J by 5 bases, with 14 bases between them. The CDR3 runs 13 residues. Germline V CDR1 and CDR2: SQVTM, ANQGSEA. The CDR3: CSVARVLDNEQFF. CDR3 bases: TGCAGCGTGGCCAGGGTTCTAGACAATGAGCAGTTCTTC.

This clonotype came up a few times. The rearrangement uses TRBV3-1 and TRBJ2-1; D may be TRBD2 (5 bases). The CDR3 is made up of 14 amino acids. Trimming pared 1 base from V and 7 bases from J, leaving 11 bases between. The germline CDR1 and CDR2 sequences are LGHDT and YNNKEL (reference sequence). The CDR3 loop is CASSQARGRNEQFF. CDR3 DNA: TGTGCCAGCAGCCAAGCCCGAGGGCGAAATGAGCAGTTCTTC.

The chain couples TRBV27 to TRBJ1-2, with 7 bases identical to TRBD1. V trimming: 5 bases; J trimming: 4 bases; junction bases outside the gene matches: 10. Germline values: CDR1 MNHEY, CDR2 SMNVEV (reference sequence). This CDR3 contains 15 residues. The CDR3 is CASSPYRGASYGYTF. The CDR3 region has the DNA TGTGCCAGCAGTCCTTACAGGGGCGCCTCCTATGGCTACACCTTC.

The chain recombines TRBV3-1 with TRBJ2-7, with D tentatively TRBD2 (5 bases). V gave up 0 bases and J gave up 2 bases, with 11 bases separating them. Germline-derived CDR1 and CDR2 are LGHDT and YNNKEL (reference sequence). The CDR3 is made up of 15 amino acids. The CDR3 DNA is TGTGCCAGCAGCCAAGATATTGGAGGAGCCTACGAGCAGTACTTC. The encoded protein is CASSQDIGGAYEQYF.

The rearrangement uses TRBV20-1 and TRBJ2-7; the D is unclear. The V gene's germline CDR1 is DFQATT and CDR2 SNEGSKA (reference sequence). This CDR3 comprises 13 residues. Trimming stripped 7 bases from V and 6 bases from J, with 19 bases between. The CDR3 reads CSGSGYPTSEQYF. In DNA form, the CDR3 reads TGCAGTGGTTCAGGATACCCAACGAGCGAGCAGTACTTC.

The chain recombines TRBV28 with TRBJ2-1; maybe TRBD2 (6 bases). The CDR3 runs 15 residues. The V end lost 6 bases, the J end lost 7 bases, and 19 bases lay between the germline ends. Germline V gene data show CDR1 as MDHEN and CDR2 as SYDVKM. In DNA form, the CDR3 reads TGTGCCAGCAGACGGTCCCTACGACGGGGGAATGAGCAGTTCTTC. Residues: CASRRSLRRGNEQFF. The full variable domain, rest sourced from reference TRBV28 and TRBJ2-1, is DVKVTQSSRYLVKRTGEKVFLECVQDMDHENMFWYRQDPGLGLRLIYFSYDVKMKEKGDIPEGYSVSREKKERFSLILESASTNQTSMYLCASRRSLRRGNEQFFGPGTRLTVL.

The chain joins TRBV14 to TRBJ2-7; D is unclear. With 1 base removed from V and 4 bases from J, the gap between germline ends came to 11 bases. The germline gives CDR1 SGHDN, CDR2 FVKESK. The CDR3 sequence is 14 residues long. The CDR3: CASSQVGRLYEQYF. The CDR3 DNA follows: TGTGCCAGCAGCCAAGTCGGTAGGTTGTACGAGCAGTACTTC.

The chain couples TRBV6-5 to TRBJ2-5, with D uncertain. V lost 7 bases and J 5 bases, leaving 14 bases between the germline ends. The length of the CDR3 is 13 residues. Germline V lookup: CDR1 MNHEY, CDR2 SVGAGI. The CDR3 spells CASTPGRGETQYF. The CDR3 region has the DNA TGTGCCAGCACCCCGGGCCGAGGCGAGACCCAGTACTTC.

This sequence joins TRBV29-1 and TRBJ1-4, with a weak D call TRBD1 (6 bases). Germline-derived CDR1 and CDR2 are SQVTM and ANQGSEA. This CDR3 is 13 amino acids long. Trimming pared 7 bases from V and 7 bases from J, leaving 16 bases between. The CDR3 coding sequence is TGCAGCGGATCCAGGGGTTTGGGTGAAAAACTGTTTTTT. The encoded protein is CSGSRGLGEKLFF.

CDR3 protein: CSAPRGVIQYF. The DNA for the CDR3 is TGCAGTGCCCCAAGGGGGGTCATTCAGTACTTC. V gene TRBV20-1 combines with J gene TRBJ2-4; the D call may be TRBD1 or TRBD2 (6 bases each). This CDR3 has 11 residues. Germline V gene data show CDR1 as DFQATT and CDR2 as SNEGSKA (reference sequence). V was clipped by 6 bases and J by 9 bases, with 12 bases between them.

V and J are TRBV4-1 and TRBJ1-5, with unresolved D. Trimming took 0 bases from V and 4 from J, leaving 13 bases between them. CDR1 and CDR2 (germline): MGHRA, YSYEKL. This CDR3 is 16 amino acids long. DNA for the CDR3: TGCGCCAGCAGCCAAGAGGCCGGGGAACCTAATCAGCCCCAGCATTTT. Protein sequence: CASSQEAGEPNQPQHF.